This paragraph covers one T cell receptor beta chain sequence. Its target is not known. The CDR3 contains 13 residues. Germline-derived CDR1 and CDR2 are SEHNR and FQNEAQ (reference sequence). The germline V and J ends were trimmed by 4 bases and 5 bases, with 11 bases remaining between them. The template used for profiling TCR beta VDJ and CDR3 was genomic DNA. In TCRdb, the reads were re-called with MiXCR into one record per CDR3 protein. The data contain 250,000 to 350,000 distinct CDR3 sequences, 56% of them singletons. The sample belongs to a study of CD8+CD57+ T cells in acquired aplastic anemia. Across the whole study: Mean DNA quantity obtained from sorted CD4+ and CD8+ cells was 3 to 3.5 ug. Study-wide results and caveats: Sharing between patients and controls was observed for around 30 CD8+ CDR3 sequences. With respect to CD8+ Simpson's diversity, patients and controls did not differ significantly.

Flow cytometry had shown expanded CD8+CD57+ cells in the patients chosen for sequencing. The diagnosis in all patients was severe acquired aplastic anemia. The chain joins TRBV7-9 to TRBJ1-2, with D tentatively TRBD1 (5 bases). This TCR was recovered from a human donor with aplastic anemia. The material sequenced was sorted CD4+, CD8+, or CD8+CD57+ T cells (not recorded which) from PBMCs. The CDR3 DNA follows: TGTGCCAGCAGCTCCAGCGGGACTTATGGCTACACCTTC. It is translated as CASSSSGTYGYTF.